These 6 T cell receptor beta chains were all obtained from the same sample, sequenced in a study of blood T cell repertoires in COVID-19. Using immunoSEQ multiplex PCR, the repertoire was profiled, and TCRdb retains in-frame clones only, with some absent. The sample carries more than 450,000 clones, 75% to 90% recorded once. The material sequenced was PBMCs or T cells enriched from blood (not recorded which). The receptor source for this set is a woman under 30 who had recovered from COVID-19.

This clone was seen a single time. The chain uses TRBV19 and TRBJ1-6; 7 nucleotides agree with TRBD1. CDR1 LNHDA and CDR2 SQIVND come from the germline V gene (reference sequence). This CDR3 spans 16 amino acids. The junction had 11 bases not matched to a gene; V was cut back by 5 bases and J by 7 bases. The CDR3 region has the DNA TGTGCCAGTAGTCCCAGTGGGACAGTCCTAAATTCACCCCTCCACTTT. Encoded protein: CASSPSGTVLNSPLHF.

V is TRBV6-2 or TRBV6-3 and J is TRBJ1-1; 7 nucleotides align to TRBD1. The ends lost 4 bases at V and 2 bases at J; junction bases unmatched: 13. Germline values: CDR1 MNHEY, CDR2 SVGEGT. The CDR3 is made up of 17 amino acids. The CDR3 nucleotides are TGTGCCAGCAGTTCCCCAAGCCGGGACAGACTTAACACTGAAGCTTTCTTT. This encodes CASSSPSRDRLNTEAFF.

The chain links TRBV30 to TRBJ1-5; D ambiguous. Germline V gene sequence: CDR1 GTSNPN, CDR2 SVGIG (reference sequence). This CDR3 has 14 residues. V was shortened by 1 base and J by 7 bases, with 14 bases between the two germline ends. CDR3 DNA sequence: TGTGCCTGGAGTGCGACGACCTCGGAGCAGCCCCAGCATTTT. This gives the protein CAWSATTSEQPQHF.

J is TRBJ2-1 and V is TRBV28; no definite D call. CDR1 and CDR2 (germline): MDHEN, SYDVKM. V gave up 2 bases and J gave up 0 bases, with 14 bases separating them. The CDR3 extends over 17 amino acids. DNA for the CDR3: TGTGCCAGCAGTTTAAATCGGCGGTTGAGCTCCTACAATGAGCAGTTCTTC. Translating it yields CASSLNRRLSSYNEQFF.

This clone has just a few counts. The chain couples TRBV7-2 to TRBJ2-2; a possible D gene is TRBD1 (6 bases). Germline assignment: CDR1 SGHTA and CDR2 FQGNSA. Trimming cost V 2 bases and J 15 bases, with 16 bases left between them. This CDR3 is 13 amino acids long. The DNA of the CDR3 is TGTGCCAGCAGCTTAACCCCCGGGGACAAGTTGTTTTTT. Amino acids: CASSLTPGDKLFF.

This clone was seen only once. This chain uses TRBV5-1 with TRBJ2-7; possibly TRBD1 for D (6 bases). The length of the CDR3 is 12 residues. CDR1 and CDR2 from the germline V gene are SGHRS and YFSETQ. V was pared by 3 bases and J by 5 bases, with 9 bases between. The CDR3 region has the DNA TGCGCCAGCAGCTCACAGGGAAACGAGCAGTACTTC. Protein sequence: CASSSQGNEQYF.